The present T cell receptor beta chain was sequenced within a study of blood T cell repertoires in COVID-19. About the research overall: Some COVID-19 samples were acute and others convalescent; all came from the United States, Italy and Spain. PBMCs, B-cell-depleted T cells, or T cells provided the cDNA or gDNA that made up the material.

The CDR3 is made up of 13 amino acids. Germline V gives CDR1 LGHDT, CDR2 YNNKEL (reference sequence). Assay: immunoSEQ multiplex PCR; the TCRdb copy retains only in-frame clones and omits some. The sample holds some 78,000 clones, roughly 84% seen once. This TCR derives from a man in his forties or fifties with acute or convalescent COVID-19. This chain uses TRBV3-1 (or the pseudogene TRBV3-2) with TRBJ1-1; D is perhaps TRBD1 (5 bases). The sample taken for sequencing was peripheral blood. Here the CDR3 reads CATGGVVNTEAFF. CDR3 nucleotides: TGTGCTACCGGGGGGGTAGTGAACACTGAAGCTTTCTTT.